Here is one T cell receptor (beta chain) with its context. The antigen is undetermined. RNA transcripts were the template for amplifying TCR beta CDR3 regions. TCR CDR3 underwent first-round RT-PCR with the HTBI primer set. TCRdb re-called the multiplex PCR reads with MiXCR, one entry per CDR3 protein. The repertoire has just over 550,000 distinct CDR3 sequences, about 43% of them found once; the top ten carry approximately 8.2%. A lack of ophthalmopathy progression within 18 months defined stable Graves' hyperthyroidism. This sample is drawn from a study of T cells in Graves' hyperthyroidism and ophthalmopathy. Study observations and caveats: Stable hyperthyroidism was told apart from ophthalmopathy by a model built on 13 V-J features.

The sample was peripheral blood or thyroid tissue (not recorded which). The sequence came from a woman between 18 and 29 years old with Graves' hyperthyroidism.

CDR3 sequence (DNA): TGCGCCAGCAGCGGAGCATCTACAACTAATGAAAAACTGTTTTTT. Its translation is CASSGASTTNEKLFF. The V and J genes are TRBV5-1 and TRBJ1-4; D is unresolved. V was trimmed by 4 bases and J by 0 bases, leaving 10 bases between them. Germline CDR1 reads SGHRS; CDR2 reads YFSETQ. This CDR3 spans 15 amino acids.